This TCR beta chain derives from a study of T cell responses to AZD1222 COVID-19 vaccine. General study points: Donors, mostly white British, included more females; clonal diversity was possibly underestimated.

This CDR3 has 14 residues. The V segment lost 2 bases and the J segment 4 bases; nucleotides outside the gene matches: 4. The germline CDR1 and CDR2 sequences are SGHRS and YFSETQ. For this clone: Its antigen is undetermined.

Clones were sequenced by immunoSEQ multiplex PCR, and TCRdb holds only the in-frame ones, with some missing. This sample yields 150,000 to 180,000 clones, of which 90% are seen a single time; 1.5% to 2% belongs to the top ten. This clonotype originated in an adult in good health. The sample in question was peripheral blood, obtained on day 0 of AZD1222 vaccination. The gene calls are TRBV5-1 and TRBJ2-7; 9 positions match TRBD1. In DNA, the CDR3 is TGCGCCAGCAGCTTAGGACAGGGGTTATACGAGCAGTACTTC. It codes for CASSLGQGLYEQYF.